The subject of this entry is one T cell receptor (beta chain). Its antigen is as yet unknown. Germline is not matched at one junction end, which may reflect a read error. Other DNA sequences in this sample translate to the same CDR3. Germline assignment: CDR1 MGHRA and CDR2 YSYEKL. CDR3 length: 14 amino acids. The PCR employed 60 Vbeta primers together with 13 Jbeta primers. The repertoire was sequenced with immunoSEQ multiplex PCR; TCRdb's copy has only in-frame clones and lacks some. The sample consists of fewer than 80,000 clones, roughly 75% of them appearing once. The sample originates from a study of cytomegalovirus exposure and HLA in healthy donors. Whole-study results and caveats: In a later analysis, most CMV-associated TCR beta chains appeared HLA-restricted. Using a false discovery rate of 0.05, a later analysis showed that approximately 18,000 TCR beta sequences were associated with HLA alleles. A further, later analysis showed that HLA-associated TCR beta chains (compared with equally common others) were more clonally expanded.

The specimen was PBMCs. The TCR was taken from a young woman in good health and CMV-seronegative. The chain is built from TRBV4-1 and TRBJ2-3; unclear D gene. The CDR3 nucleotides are TGCGCCAGCAGCCGCCCCGAGAACACAGACACGCAGTATTTT. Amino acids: CASSRPENTDTQYF.